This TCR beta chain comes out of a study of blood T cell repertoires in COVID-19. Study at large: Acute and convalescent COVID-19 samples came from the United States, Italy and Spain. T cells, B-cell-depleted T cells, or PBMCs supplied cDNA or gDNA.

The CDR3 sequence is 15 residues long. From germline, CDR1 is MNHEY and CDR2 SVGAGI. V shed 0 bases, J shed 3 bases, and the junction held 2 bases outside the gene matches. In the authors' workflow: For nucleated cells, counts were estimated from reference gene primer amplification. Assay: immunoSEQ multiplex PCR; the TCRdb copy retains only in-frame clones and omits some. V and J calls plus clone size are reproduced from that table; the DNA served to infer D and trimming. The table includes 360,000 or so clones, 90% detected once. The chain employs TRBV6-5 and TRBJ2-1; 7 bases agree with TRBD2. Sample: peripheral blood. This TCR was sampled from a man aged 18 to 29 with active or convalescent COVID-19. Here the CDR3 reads CASSYSWGGYNEQFF. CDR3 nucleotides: TGTGCCAGCAGTTACTCGTGGGGGGGCTACAATGAGCAGTTCTTC.